Here is one TCR beta chain with its context. No antigen is known for it. It has no much larger one-base neighbor in the sample; base qualities were not kept. The sample originates from a study of regulatory T cells in long-lasting Graves disease (dated by TCRdb to the early 2020s). Turning to the overall study: Newly diagnosed Graves' disease patients had taken antithyroid drugs for less than 3 months. The study was conducted in China and was registered as a clinical trial. TCR sequencing covered some 13 persistent and some 20 newly diagnosed Graves' disease patients, 33 samples in total. This study used TCR sequencing and RNA sequencing of peripheral blood to compare persistent Graves' disease patients against newly diagnosed Graves' disease patients.

What the authors observed across the whole study: The authors acknowledged the small sample size as a limitation that may reduce accuracy. The study examined only peripheral blood because the primary lesion, thyroid tissue, could not be accessed. Sequencing and analysis were restricted to the TCR beta chain. Compared with newly diagnosed patients, persistent Graves' disease patients had lower TCR Shannon entropy and fewer highly expanded clones, which suggests clonal expansion. A larger number of public clonotypes was shared among persistent patients (under 3,000) than among newly diagnosed patients (around 880).

The protocol used for the library was multiplex PCR. Sequencing used an Illumina HiSeq 4000. CDR3 regions were amplified by Arm-PCR with iRepertoire HTBI primers to construct TCR beta libraries. PCR products were gel purified before sequencing. The study's processing was this. Gene usage analysis of CDR3 amino acid clonotypes relied on the roughly 60 TRBV and 15 or so TRBJ segments identified across samples. Filtered high-quality paired reads were merged into contigs using COPE and FqMerger. BLAST was used to align contigs to the IMGT TRBV, TRBD and TRBJ reference genes, and CDR3 was defined following IMGT. Any clonotype with a frequency above 0.1% was counted as a highly expanded clone. Repertoire diversity was measured by Shannon entropy, and V-J evenness by the Gini coefficient. Public clonotypes were defined as clonotypes shared by more than one individual. TCRdb reworked the public reads: Q25 trimming with fastp, MiXCR clone assembly, productive beta chains retained. Identical CDR3 protein sequences are pooled into one entry, listed with their most common genes and DNA. TCRdb, rather than the study authors, made the V and J calls. In all, the sample holds roughly 510,000 distinct CDR3 sequences, and about 16% of those were seen once. Of the sample, around 11% falls within the top ten clones.

The time point label, read with the paper, signifies: newly diagnosed GD, antithyroid drugs for less than 3 months. For both TCR sequencing and RNA sequencing, RNA was extracted from PBMCs in TRIzol. The diagnosis of Graves' disease followed American Thyroid Association guidelines. Recruitment of patients was carried out at an endocrinology department in Xi'an, China. Each patient gave roughly 8.4 milliliters of peripheral blood, collected in an EDTA anticoagulant tube. Ficoll Paque Plus density gradient separation was used to isolate PBMCs, and no additional T cell sorting was done. An Agilent 2100 Bioanalyzer and agarose gel were used to check RNA quality, while a NanoDrop 2000 measured RNA concentration. This sample also belongs to another study, concerning T cells in Graves' hyperthyroidism and ophthalmopathy. The other study reports the following: Stable Graves' hyperthyroidism was defined as the absence of progression to ophthalmopathy over 18 months of follow-up. The hyperthyroidism patients were between 18 and 65 years old and newly diagnosed, with a disease duration of less than 2 months. Patients with uncontrolled infections, other autoimmune diseases, pregnancy or lactation were excluded. Clinical symptoms, serum thyroxine and TRAb, thyroid ultrasound, and orbital computed tomography formed the basis for the diagnoses. For the first round of RT-PCR on the TCR CDR3, the HTBI primer set was used together with the Qiagen OneStep RT-PCR kit. Blood samples also contained most of the expanded thyroid clonotypes (frequency above 0.001), which suggests that blood repertoires may reflect thyroid immune responses. A model built on a 13 V-J signature distinguished ophthalmopathy from stable hyperthyroidism, reaching about 88% sensitivity and about 81% specificity in cross-validation and 80%/75% in testing. In validation, the model predicted progression to ophthalmopathy a median of roughly 6.2 months before onset, with about 67% sensitivity and 72.22% specificity. To identify distinguishing TCR V-J signatures, a discovery cohort of about 95 patients was used, comprising some 45 with Graves' ophthalmopathy and around 60 with stable Graves' hyperthyroidism. Whether ophthalmopathy could be predicted prospectively was tested in an independent validation cohort made up of 18 to 20 hyperthyroidism patients plus 17 patients who later progressed to ophthalmopathy. The roughly 100 discovery patients were divided at random into training and test sets in a 7:3 ratio. In six Graves' hyperthyroidism patients, the study also compared T-cell repertoires from thyroid tissue with T-cell repertoires from blood. Once sampling was done, hyperthyroidism patients were given methimazole at a starting dose of 30 mg daily, whereas ophthalmopathy patients were given high-dose intravenous methylprednisolone. Libraries were constructed in a second round of multiplex PCR, after which size selection and purification were performed. Libraries were sequenced paired-end with 100 bp reads on an Illumina HiSeq2000. Raw data were processed with SOAPnuke, discarding reads with adapters, uncalled bases, mean Phred below 15, or no exact constant-primer or identifier match. COPE v1.2.5 was used to merge the high-quality paired reads, and each unique nucleotide sequence was defined as a clonotype. Clonotypes were aligned to IMGT TRBV, TRBD and TRBJ reference segments using MiTCR v1.1. Analysis was restricted to V-J combinations with a frequency above 0.0001, which covered roughly 99% of repertoires. A TCS score was defined as the ratio between F50 (clonal expansion) and ExV (chaos), using BLOSUM62-based TCRdist between CDR3 peptides within each V-J. Welch's t-statistics and random forest reduced roughly 540 V-J features to 13, which were used in a naive Bayes classifier (R e1071). No statistical method was used to set the sample size in advance, and investigators knew the group allocation. TCR Vbeta CDR3 sequencing of 130 to 150 peripheral blood samples (approximately 44 ophthalmopathy, approximately 80 hyperthyroidism and approximately 17 progressor patients) is reported in the paper.

The sequencing used peripheral blood mononuclear cells (PBMCs), collected at new diagnosis, from a patient treated with antithyroid drugs. The clonotype originates from a man between 18 and 35 years old with Graves disease. Donor details come from another sample of the same person, matched by shared clones.

The CDR3: CASSQERGIAEAFF. The bases read TGTGCCAGCAGCCAAGAGCGAGGGATCGCTGAAGCTTTCTTT. Here the chain combines TRBV4-2 and TRBJ1-1; the D gene cannot be named for sure. The CDR1 and CDR2 encoded by the germline V gene are LGHNA and YNFKEQ. The junction carries 11 bases between V and J, which are trimmed by 0 bases and 6 bases respectively. The CDR3 starts with the cysteine, ends with the phenylalanine, and has 14 residues. The sequence is cut down to CDR3 DNA, 42 bases in frame from base 1.